These 3 T cell receptor beta chains were all obtained from the same sample, sequenced in a study of blood T cells in healthy people across ages. Then a second PCR, running about 7 to 11 cycles, was carried out with a sample-barcoded 5' primer and a J-beta primer mix. One entry per CDR3 protein, called by TCRdb with MiXCR from the 5' RACE reads. The sample yields about 1.1 million distinct CDR3 sequences, roughly two fifths seen once. The sample consisted of blood. The receptors stem from a man younger than 35 in good health.

The CDR3 DNA reads as TGTGCCAGCAGTGAGATAAAGGATCAGCCCCAGCATTTT. Its protein is CASSEIKDQPQHF. The rearrangement uses TRBV6-1 and TRBJ1-5, with D unresolved. CDR1 and CDR2 from the germline V gene are MNHNS and SASEGT. The CDR3 covers 13 residues. The germline V and J ends were trimmed by 3 bases and 5 bases, with 8 bases remaining between them.

About this clonotype itself: A junction end diverges from the germline sequence, so it may reflect a read error. The chain is built from TRBV10-3 and TRBJ1-1, with 7 bases aligning to TRBD1. The CDR3 has 13 amino acids. Germline V gene sequence: CDR1 ENHRY, CDR2 SYGVKD. CDR3 in DNA: TGTGCCATCACAGACAGGGTGGACACTGAAGTTTTCTTT. Residues: CAITDRVDTEVFF.

As for this clonotype: This may arise from a read error, as a much more abundant clone is one base away. The V call is TRBV20-1, the J call TRBJ2-3, with 7 bases aligning to TRBD2. There are 14 residues in the CDR3. The J segment lost 4 bases and the V segment lost 1 base, leaving 5 bases of the junction unmatched. CDR1 is DFQATT and CDR2 is SNEGSKA in the germline V gene (reference sequence). The DNA for the CDR3 is TGCAGTGCTAGAGGGCCTAGCGGCGCAGATACGCAGTATTTT. Its protein is CSARGPSGADTQYF.